This T cell receptor beta chain came from a study of shared clonotypes between healthy human individuals. Study-wide results and limits: Rarefaction curves obtained for sorted subsets showed sequencing incomplete despite large depth. Naive subsets typically showed greater estimated richness than memory subsets.

Profiling relied on immunoSEQ multiplex PCR, and the TCRdb table lists in-frame clones only, not all of them. The sample has a few million clones; almost 96% are singletons. Germline loops: CDR1 SGHDT, CDR2 YYEEEE. This CDR3 is built from 14 residues. Deletions cut 0 bases from V and 2 bases from J, with 8 bases between. It was into CD45RA+ naive and CD45RA-negative memory subsets that the CD4+ cells were split. For this clone: Antigen: not known.

Sequenced: naive CD4+ T cells sorted from blood. Described subset: CD45RA+ positively selected. This receptor was taken from a man aged 18 to 29 in good health. The rearrangement joins TRBV5-6 to TRBJ2-5; D is undetermined. CDR3 sequence reads: CASSLVEMQETQYF. The CDR3 DNA follows: TGTGCCAGCAGCTTGGTAGAGATGCAAGAGACCCAGTACTTC.